These T cell receptor beta chains were read from a single sample in a study of cytomegalovirus exposure and HLA in healthy donors. Clones were sequenced by immunoSEQ multiplex PCR, and TCRdb holds only the in-frame ones, with some missing. The sample holds some 150,000 clones, 60% to 85% seen once. Sequenced: PBMCs. Receptors originate from a man between 40 and 49 years old in good health and CMV-seropositive. Each CDR3 is given with its conserved first and last residue.

>NA|TRBV28
CASTEREGREQYF
>TRBJ2-7|TRBV4-1
CASSQDIQSSYEQYF
>TRBJ1-4|TRBV5-1
CASSLEGQGGEKLFF
>TRBJ2-1|TRBV27
CASSFLAGGDNEQFF
>TRBJ2-7|TRBV6-5
CASSWTVHSYEQYF
>TRBJ2-5|TRBV9
CASTRTGSETQYF
>TRBJ1-6|TRBV6-4
CASREQGASYNSPLHF
>TRBJ2-2|TRBV28
CASSTLAGVPGELFF
>TRBJ2-7|TRBV6-5
CASSYEGQGTYEQYF
>NA|TRBV28
CASSSAGTGTYEQYF
>TRBJ2-3|TRBV6-6
CASSYSTGDTQYF
>TRBJ2-5|TRBV5-1
CASSPGGGTQETQYF
>TRBJ2-7|TRBV5-1
CASSLGPPGQGTYEQYF
>TRBJ1-2|TRBV5-1
CASTNSGQNYGYTF
>TRBJ2-4|TRBV4-3
CASSQDPPWTTLSLAKNIQYF
>NA|TRBV27
CASSLSRNFGANYEQYF
>TRBJ1-1|TRBV7-9
CASSLSNSEAFF
>TRBJ1-5|TRBV2
CASKPIGGPEQPQHF
>TRBJ2-5|TRBV19
CASSIAGGAQETQYF
>TRBJ1-1|TRBV7-9
CSSSFSYTEAFF
>TRBJ2-7|TRBV27
CASSLYPGQGSEQYF
>TRBJ1-1|TRBV2
CASSEVGGTTEAFF
>TRBJ1-2|TRBV5-1
CAVPGHHLANYGYTF
>TRBJ2-3|TRBV27
CASSLYMGETPSTDTQYF
>TRBJ2-7|TRBV30
CAWSDLGGPYEQYF
>TRBJ2-2|TRBV5-1
CASSLEGQGPGELFF
>TRBJ1-5|TRBV28
CASRLTGGGQPQHF